This TCR beta chain was retrieved from a study of Graves' ophthalmopathy and Graves' hyperthyroidism. About the study: Prior to any treatment, peripheral blood was collected at the time of initial diagnosis.

The diagnosis was founded upon clinical symptoms, serum thyroxine, TRAb, thyroid ultrasound and orbital computed tomography. Out of more than 8.5 ml of fresh peripheral blood, PBMCs were obtained. Overall study results and limits: Blood samples also showed most expanded thyroid clonotypes exceeding 0.001 frequency.

This clonotype was picked up many times. The antigen is unknown. CDR1 DFQATT and CDR2 SNEGSKA come from the germline V gene (reference sequence). With 5 bases clipped from V and 2 bases from J, the junction kept 7 bases outside the gene matches. This CDR3 contains 14 residues. Beta-chain TCR CDR3 regions were amplified from RNA transcripts. First-round RT-PCR employed HTBI primers, with a second-round multiplex PCR after it. TCRdb used MiXCR to reprocess the multiplex PCR reads, holding one entry per CDR3 protein. The repertoire holds about 370,000 distinct CDR3 sequences, with 18% as singletons. The source material was peripheral blood. This TCR derives from a young woman with Graves' ophthalmopathy. V and J are TRBV20-1 and TRBJ2-7, with 9 bases matching TRBD1. CDR3 bases: TGCAGTGCTTCATCACGGACAGGGGCCTACGAGCAGTACTTC. This codes for CSASSRTGAYEQYF.